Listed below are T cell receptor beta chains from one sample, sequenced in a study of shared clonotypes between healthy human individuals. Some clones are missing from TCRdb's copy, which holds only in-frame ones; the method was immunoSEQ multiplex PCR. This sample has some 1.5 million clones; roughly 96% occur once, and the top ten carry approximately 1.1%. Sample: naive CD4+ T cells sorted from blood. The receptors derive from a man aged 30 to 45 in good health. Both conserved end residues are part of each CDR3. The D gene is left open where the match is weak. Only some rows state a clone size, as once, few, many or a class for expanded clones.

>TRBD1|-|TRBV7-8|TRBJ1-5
TGTGCCAGCAGCCCGAGGCGGACAGGGGATCAGCCCCAGCATTTT
CASSPRRTGDQPQHF
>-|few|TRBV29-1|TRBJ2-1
TGCAGCGTTGCGAACAATGAGCAGTTCTTC
CSVANNEQFF
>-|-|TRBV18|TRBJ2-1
TGTGCCAGCTCACCAATCTATAACCCACATGACAATGAGCAGTTCTTC
CASSPIYNPHDNEQFF
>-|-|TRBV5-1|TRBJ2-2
TGCGCCAGCAGCTTGGGTGGAGGGCCGAACACCGGGGAGCTGTTTTTT
CASSLGGGPNTGELFF
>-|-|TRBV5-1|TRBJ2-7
TGCGCCAGCAGCTTGCAGGCGGGAACGACCTACGAGCAGTACTTC
CASSLQAGTTYEQYF
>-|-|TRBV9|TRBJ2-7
TGTGCCAGCAGCACCGGGACAATTGCCTACGAGCAGTACTTC
CASSTGTIAYEQYF
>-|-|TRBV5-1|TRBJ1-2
TGCGCCAGCAATCTTGGCCCCCAGGGGCAAGGCTATGGCTACACCTTC
CASNLGPQGQGYGYTF
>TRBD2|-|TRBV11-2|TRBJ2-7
TGTGCCAGCGTTAGAGCGGGGAGCTCCTACGAGCAGTACTTC
CASVRAGSSYEQYF
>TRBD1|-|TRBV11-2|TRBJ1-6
TGTGCCAGCAGCTTAATAGTGAGAGTAGGACAGGGAGATTCACCCCTCCACTTT
CASSLIVRVGQGDSPLHF
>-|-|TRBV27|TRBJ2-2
TGTGCCAGCAGTTACTGGGTGCACGCGAACACCGGGGAGCTGTTTTTT
CASSYWVHANTGELFF
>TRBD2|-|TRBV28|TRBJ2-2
TGTGCCAGCAGCTCTTCCGGGGGGAGCCGCACCGGGGAGCTGTTTTTT
CASSSSGGSRTGELFF
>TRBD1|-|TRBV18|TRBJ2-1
TGTGCCAGCTCACCACGGACAGGGAGGTCCTACAATGAGCAGTTCTTC
CASSPRTGRSYNEQFF
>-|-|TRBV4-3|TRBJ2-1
TGCGCCAGCAGCCAAGATGCGGGCAGGGCCCACAATGAGCAGTTCTTC
CASSQDAGRAHNEQFF
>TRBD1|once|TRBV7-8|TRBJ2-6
TGTGCCAGCAGCCTAAGACGGGACAGAGATTCTGGGGCCAACGTCCTGACTTTC
CASSLRRDRDSGANVLTF
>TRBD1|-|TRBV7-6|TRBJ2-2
TGTGCCAGCAGCTCACAGACAGGGGCCGCCGCGAACACCGGGGAGCTGTTTTTT
CASSSQTGAAANTGELFF
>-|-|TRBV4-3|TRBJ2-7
TGCGCCAGCAGCCAAGCTGGACTGCCCTACGAGCAGTACTTC
CASSQAGLPYEQYF
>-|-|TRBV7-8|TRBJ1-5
TGTGCCAGCAGCTTAGCCCTCACTAGCAATCAGCCCCAGCATTTT
CASSLALTSNQPQHF
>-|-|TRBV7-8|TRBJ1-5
TGTGCCAGCAGCTTAGAAACTCACGAGGGGGTAACCAATCAGCCCCAGCATTTT
CASSLETHEGVTNQPQHF
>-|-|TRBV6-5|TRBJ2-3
TGTGCCAGCAGTTATAGGGGGGCTGGCACAGATACGCAGTATTTT
CASSYRGAGTDTQYF
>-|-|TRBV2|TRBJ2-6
TGTGCCATTACGAGCTCTGGGGCCAACGTCCTGACTTTC
CAITSSGANVLTF
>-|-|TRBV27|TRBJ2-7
TGTGCCAGCAGCCTCTCGGGCAACCGTATCTTGGGGGATGGGGAGCAGTACTTC
CASSLSGNRILGDGEQYF
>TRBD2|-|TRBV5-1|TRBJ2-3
TGCGCCAGCAGCTTTGTCGGCGGGAGATATCCTAGCACAGATACGCAGTATTTT
CASSFVGGRYPSTDTQYF
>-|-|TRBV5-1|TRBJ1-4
TGCGCCAGCAGCTTGGGTACGGGGATTAATGAAAAACTGTTTTTT
CASSLGTGINEKLFF
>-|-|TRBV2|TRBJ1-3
TGTGCCAGCAGTGGGGGCCCCGTCTCTGGAAACACCATATATTTT
CASSGGPVSGNTIYF
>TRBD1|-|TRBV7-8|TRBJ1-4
TGTGCCAGCAGCCCCGGACAGGGTCTGTGGAAACTGTTTTTT
CASSPGQGLWKLFF
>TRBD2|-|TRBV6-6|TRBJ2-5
TGTGCCAGCCGACTAGCTGAAGAGACCCAGTACTTC
CASRLAEETQYF
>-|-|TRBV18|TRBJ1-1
TGTGCCAGCTCACCACGCGATTTCGTGAACACTGAAGCTTTCTTT
CASSPRDFVNTEAFF
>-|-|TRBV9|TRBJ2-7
TGTGCCAGCAGCGGCGGACTTTGGAATTCCTACGAGCAGTACTTC
CASSGGLWNSYEQYF
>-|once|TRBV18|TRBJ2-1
TGTGCCAGCTCACCATTTCTGACCTCCGGACTGAGCTCCTACAATGAGCAGTTCTTC
CASSPFLTSGLSSYNEQFF
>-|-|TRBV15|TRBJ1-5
TGTGCCACCAGCAGAGTAACAGGCAATCAGCCCCAGCATTTT
CATSRVTGNQPQHF
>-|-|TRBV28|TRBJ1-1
TGTGCCAGCAGCTACCTTCGGGGCGGCACTGAAGCTTTCTTT
CASSYLRGGTEAFF
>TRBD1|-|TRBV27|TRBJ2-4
TGTGCCAGCGGGTCAGGGGGCGAGTTGAACATTCAGTACTTC
CASGSGGELNIQYF
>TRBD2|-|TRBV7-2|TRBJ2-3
TGTGCCAGCAGCTCCGGACTAGCGGGCGCAGATACGCAGTATTTT
CASSSGLAGADTQYF
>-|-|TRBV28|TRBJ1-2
TGTGCCAGCAACCCACCGGGACGGAGTAACTATGGCTACACCTTC
CASNPPGRSNYGYTF
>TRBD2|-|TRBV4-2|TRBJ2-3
TGTGCCAGCAGCCCTGGCTTAGGGACTAGCGGGCTTCGTACCCTCACAGATACGCAGTATTTT
CASSPGLGTSGLRTLTDTQYF
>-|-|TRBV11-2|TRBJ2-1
TGTGCCAGCAGCTTGAGACGACGGGGAGGTGAGCAGTTCTTC
CASSLRRRGGEQFF
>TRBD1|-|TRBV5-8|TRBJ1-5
TGTGCCAGCAGCCCAGGACAGGGGCCGAATCAGCCCCAGCATTTT
CASSPGQGPNQPQHF
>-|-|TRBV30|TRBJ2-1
TGTGCCGGCTTGGTAACCAATGAGCAGTTCTTC
CAGLVTNEQFF
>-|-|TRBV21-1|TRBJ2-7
TGTGCCAGCAGCTCCCGGGGTGACTGTGAGCAGTACTTC
CASSSRGDCEQYF
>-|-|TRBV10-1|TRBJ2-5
TGCGCCAGCACCCAGCAGGGTAGGGAGACCCAGTACTTC
CASTQQGRETQYF
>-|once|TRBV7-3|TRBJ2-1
TGTGCCAGCAGCACTTCCGGGATAGCCGGCTACAATGAGCAGTTCTTC
CASSTSGIAGYNEQFF
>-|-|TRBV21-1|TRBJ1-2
TGTGCCAGCAGCAAAGCGCGTGGGGAAGGGTCTCACTATGGCTACACCTTC
CASSKARGEGSHYGYTF
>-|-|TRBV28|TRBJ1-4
TGTGCCAGCAGTTCGAACAGGGAAGTGGTTGAAAAACTGTTTTTT
CASSSNREVVEKLFF
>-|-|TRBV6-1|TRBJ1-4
TGTGCCAGCAGTGAAGCGCTGGGGATGCTTGAAAAACTGTTTTTT
CASSEALGMLEKLFF
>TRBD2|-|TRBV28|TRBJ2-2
TGTGCCAGCAGTCTCCCGGGAGGGAACACCGGGGAGCTGTTTTTT
CASSLPGGNTGELFF
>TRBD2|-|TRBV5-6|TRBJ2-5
TGTGCCAGCCCCGGCTGCAGGGGCGAAGCGGGAGGGCCCAAAGAGACCCAGTACTTC
CASPGCRGEAGGPKETQYF
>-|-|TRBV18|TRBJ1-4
TGTGCCAGCTCACCACCCTCTGCAACTAATGAAAAACTGTTTTTT
CASSPPSATNEKLFF
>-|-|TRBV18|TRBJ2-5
TGTGCCAGCTCACCCCTCGGGACGCAAGAGACCCAGTACTTC
CASSPLGTQETQYF
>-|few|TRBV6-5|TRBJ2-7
TGTGCCAGCAGTTACTCGACTAGCTACGAGCAGTACTTC
CASSYSTSYEQYF
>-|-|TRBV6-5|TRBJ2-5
TGTGCCAGCAGCTACGATGCTCTGGGGACCCAGTACTTC
CASSYDALGTQYF
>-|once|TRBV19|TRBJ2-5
TGTGCCAGTAGTATCGTAGCGACCCAAGAGACCCAGTACTTC
CASSIVATQETQYF
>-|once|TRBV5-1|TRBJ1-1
TGCGCCAGCAGCGGAATAGACAGGAACACTGAAGCTTTCTTT
CASSGIDRNTEAFF